The next 26 T cell receptor beta chains were all read from a single sample in a study of T-cell memory formation after mild COVID-19. Via MiXCR, TCRdb re-called the 5' RACE reads, giving one row per CDR3 protein. The sample yields about 150,000 distinct CDR3 sequences, 13% to 15% seen once. The sample consisted of PBMCs or a T cell subset sorted from them (not recorded which). These receptors came from an adult woman who had mild COVID-19 (a few samples of this study predate the infection). Cell type and time point are not known.

V gene TRBV4-1 combines with J gene TRBJ1-2; a weak D match, TRBD1 (5 bases). There are 14 residues in the CDR3. The ends were cut back, 6 bases at V and 4 bases at J, with 15 bases in the middle. CDR1 and CDR2 from the germline V gene are MGHRA and YSYEKL. The CDR3 protein is CASRSGKGFYGYTF. CDR3 in DNA: TGCGCCAGCAGATCAGGGAAGGGGTTCTATGGCTACACCTTC.

The V call is TRBV5-1, the J call TRBJ1-1; a possible D gene is TRBD1 (6 bases). Germline CDR1 reads SGHRS; CDR2 reads YFSETQ. Trimming took off 3 bases at V and 0 bases at J, with 12 bases between the two ends. There are 15 residues in the CDR3. CDR3 sequence: CASSSLTGVNTEAFF. The CDR3 bases are TGCGCCAGCAGCTCCCTGACAGGAGTGAACACTGAAGCTTTCTTT.

This clonotype was seen repeatedly, ten times or more. CDR3 DNA sequence: TGTGCCAGCTCACGGGACAGCTCACTCTCCTACGAGCAGTACTTC. Amino acid sequence: CASSRDSSLSYEQYF. The chain carries TRBV18 and TRBJ2-7, with 7 nucleotides matching TRBD1. The junction had 6 bases not matched to a gene; V was cut back by 4 bases and J by 0 bases. The CDR3 sequence is 15 residues long. In germline, CDR1 is KGHSH, CDR2 LQKENI.

This rearrangement joins TRBV18 to TRBJ2-5, with D possibly being TRBD1 (6 bases). Trimming shortened V by 3 bases and J by 5 bases, and 19 bases separated the two germline ends. Germline loops: CDR1 KGHSH, CDR2 LQKENI. This CDR3 is built from 16 residues. The CDR3 spells CASSPGEGVIKETQYF. CDR3 bases: TGTGCCAGCTCACCCGGAGAGGGGGTCATTAAGGAGACCCAGTACTTC.

This clonotype was seen a few times. The J gene is TRBJ2-7, the V gene TRBV5-6; D is uncertain. V lost 2 bases and J lost 5, with 8 bases in between. CDR1 SGHDT and CDR2 YYEEEE come from the germline V gene. The CDR3 loop spans 12 amino acids. The chain's CDR3 is CASSLEENEQYF. CDR3 nucleotides: TGTGCCAGCAGCTTAGAGGAAAACGAGCAGTACTTC.

There are many counts of this clonotype. The chain links TRBV7-9 to TRBJ2-7; 8 bases agree with TRBD1. This CDR3 has 14 amino acids. Losses at the gene ends were 5 bases for V and 1 base for J; bases not matched to a gene: 4. CDR1 and CDR2 from the germline V gene are SEHNR and FQNEAQ (reference sequence). The CDR3 nucleotides read TGTGCCAGCAGCCCGGACAGGGCTTCCTACGAGCAGTACTTC. Its translation: CASSPDRASYEQYF.

The chain carries TRBV19 and TRBJ1-1; 9 bases match TRBD1. V dropped 5 bases and J dropped 5; count of bases not matched to a gene: 6. The CDR3 contains 14 residues. The germline CDR1 and CDR2 sequences are LNHDA and SQIVND (reference sequence). CDR3 region: CASSAWTGETEAFF. The CDR3 region has the DNA TGTGCCAGTAGTGCATGGACAGGGGAAACTGAAGCTTTCTTT.

This chain connects TRBV23-1 to TRBJ2-6; 11 nucleotides agree with TRBD1. TRBV23-1 is labeled an ORF, and its function is uncertain. With 6 bases clipped from V and 0 bases from J, the junction kept 16 bases outside the gene matches. The CDR3 totals 21 residues. The CDR3 DNA sequence: TGCGCCAGCAGACGATTAAGAGGACAGGGGGCGGAAGACTCTGGGGCCAACGTCCTGACTTTC. The encoded protein is CASRRLRGQGAEDSGANVLTF.

This clonotype was counted only a few times. The V and J genes are TRBV12-3 or TRBV12-4 and TRBJ2-3; weak D call: TRBD1 (5 bases). This CDR3 is built from 14 residues. Deletions cut 5 bases from V and 5 bases from J, with 14 bases between. The CDR3 bases are TGTGCCAGCAGTCTGCAGGGTCTGGTAGATACGCAGTATTTT. Translating gives CASSLQGLVDTQYF.

The genes are TRBV4-2 and TRBJ1-6; D unresolved. V gave up 1 base and J gave up 11 bases, with 12 bases separating them. CDR3 size: 14 residues. Per germline, CDR1 LGHNA and CDR2 YNFKEQ. CDR3 sequence (DNA): TGTGCCAGCAGCCAAGCCAACGGAGGGACACCCCTCCACTTT. This gives the protein CASSQANGGTPLHF.

The V and J genes are TRBV6-5 and TRBJ2-2; no clear D gene. The CDR3 covers 13 residues. Germline V lookup: CDR1 MNHEY, CDR2 SVGAGI. V gave up 10 bases and J gave up 1 base, with 10 bases separating them. CDR3 sequence: CATYRENTGELFF. The CDR3 nucleotides read TGTGCCACCTATAGAGAGAACACCGGGGAGCTGTTTTTT.

The chain carries TRBV24-1 and TRBJ2-7; TRBD2 might be the D (6 bases). The CDR3 is 15 residues long. Looked up from germline, CDR1 is KGHDR and CDR2 is SFDVKD. V gave up 1 base and J gave up 4 bases, with 13 bases separating them. CDR3 residues: CATSDLVGTSYEQYF. In DNA, the CDR3 is TGTGCCACCAGTGATTTAGTCGGGACTTCTTACGAGCAGTACTTC.

This clonotype was seen a few times. The CDR3 loop is CASSSTGGGNEKLFF. Here the CDR3 DNA reads TGTGCCAGCAGCTCGACGGGAGGCGGTAATGAAAAACTGTTTTTT. The V call is TRBV7-8, the J call TRBJ1-4; D is uncertain. From germline, CDR1 is SGHVS and CDR2 FQNEAQ. Trimming pared 4 bases from V and 4 bases from J, leaving 13 bases between. The CDR3 runs to 15 residues.

This sequence joins TRBV6-5 and TRBJ1-1; perhaps TRBD1 as D (5 bases). There are 14 residues in the CDR3. Germline CDR1 MNHEY, CDR2 SVGAGI. Trimming removed 7 bases from V and 0 bases from J, with 12 bases in between. CDR3 amino acids: CASTKGSMNTEAFF. For the CDR3, the DNA is TGTGCCAGCACAAAGGGGTCTATGAACACTGAAGCTTTCTTT.

The rearrangement joins TRBV5-6 to TRBJ2-7; 7 nucleotides line up with TRBD1. The CDR3 is made up of 15 amino acids. Per germline, CDR1 SGHDT and CDR2 YYEEEE. Trimming took 4 bases from V and 3 from J; bases not matched to a gene: 10. The CDR3 DNA sequence: TGTGCCAGCAGCCCGGCCGGGGACAGAAACTACGAGCAGTACTTC. Translated: CASSPAGDRNYEQYF.

The V and J genes are TRBV7-8 and TRBJ2-2, with D uncertain. The CDR3 runs to 20 residues. The V gene's germline CDR1 is SGHVS and CDR2 FQNEAQ. V dropped 1 base and J dropped 0 bases, with 21 bases sitting between them. This CDR3 is CASSLDLESPSVANTGELFF. In DNA form, the CDR3 reads TGTGCCAGCAGCTTAGACCTAGAAAGTCCCTCGGTGGCGAACACCGGGGAGCTGTTTTTT.

In its sample, this clonotype was seen a few times. This chain uses TRBV20-1 with TRBJ2-7, with D uncertain. The V gene lost 3 bases and the J gene lost 1 base, with 7 bases spanning the gap. CDR3 length: 12 amino acids. From germline, CDR1 is DFQATT and CDR2 SNEGSKA (reference sequence). In nucleotides, the CDR3 is TGCAGTGCTAGTCTAGATTCCTACGAGCAGTACTTC. It codes for CSASLDSYEQYF.

The V gene is TRBV7-6, the J gene TRBJ2-1, with TRBD2 matching over 7 bases. The CDR3 covers 16 residues. The J segment lost 2 bases and the V segment lost 9 bases, leaving 13 bases of the junction unmatched. In germline, CDR1 is SGHVS, CDR2 FNYEAQ. The CDR3 loop reads CASTQREGPTYNEQFF. The CDR3 DNA is TGTGCCAGTACTCAGCGGGAAGGCCCAACCTACAATGAGCAGTTCTTC.

This chain connects TRBV6-5 to TRBJ2-3; D remains ambiguous. The germline V gene encodes CDR1 MNHEY and CDR2 SVGAGI. The CDR3 totals 16 residues. V lost 4 bases to trimming and J lost 4 bases, with 18 bases between them. The CDR3 is CASSFRGPTFSDTQYF. The DNA for the CDR3 is TGTGCCAGCAGTTTCCGAGGACCTACATTCTCAGATACGCAGTATTTT.

The V and J genes are TRBV6-1 and TRBJ1-3; TRBD1 agrees at 7 bases. Per germline, CDR1 MNHNS and CDR2 SASEGT. The CDR3 extends over 15 amino acids. With V trimmed by 5 bases and J by 5 bases, 9 bases remained unmatched. CDR3 DNA: TGTGCCAGCAGTTCACAGACAGGGTCGCGAAACACCATATATTTT. It codes for CASSSQTGSRNTIYF.

V is TRBV24-1 and J is TRBJ2-1; 13 nucleotides agree with TRBD2. The J segment lost 10 bases and the V segment lost 4 bases, leaving 3 bases of the junction unmatched. The germline V gene encodes CDR1 KGHDR and CDR2 SFDVKD. The CDR3 is 14 residues long. The CDR3 DNA is TGTGCCACCAGTGAAACGGGACTAGCGGGAGAGCAGTTCTTC. It translates to CATSETGLAGEQFF.

This chain uses TRBV12-3 or TRBV12-4 with TRBJ2-4; D unresolved. The CDR3 extends over 16 amino acids. The ends were cut back, 5 bases at V and 0 bases at J, with 14 bases in the middle. The CDR3 reads CASSEEVALAKNIQYF. CDR3 bases: TGTGCCAGCAGTGAGGAAGTAGCCCTAGCCAAAAACATTCAGTACTTC.

This clonotype was observed a handful of times. The V gene is TRBV5-1, the J gene TRBJ2-3; a weak D match, TRBD2 (5 bases). This CDR3 has 17 residues. Between the trimmed V and J ends, which lost 4 bases and 4 bases, there was a span of 22 bases. Looked up from germline, CDR1 is SGHRS and CDR2 is YFSETQ. Here the CDR3 reads CASSPSTDFTDPDTQYF. The CDR3 DNA sequence: TGCGCCAGCAGCCCCAGTACGGACTTTACGGACCCAGATACGCAGTATTTT.

This clonotype has more than one count but fewer than ten. The V gene is TRBV10-3, the J gene TRBJ2-3; 8 bases match TRBD2. The CDR3 length is 13 residues. Trimming took 9 bases from V and 1 from J; bases not matched to a gene: 3. Germline-derived CDR1 and CDR2 are ENHRY and SYGVKD. The CDR3 nucleotides read TGTGCCATGAGCGGGGGCCGCACAGATACGCAGTATTTT. This gives the protein CAMSGGRTDTQYF.

This clonotype occurred a few times. The V and J genes are TRBV5-1 and TRBJ2-7; possible D gene TRBD2, 5 bases. The CDR3 has 12 amino acids. Trimming removed 7 bases at V and 6 bases at J, with 14 bases between. Germline assignment: CDR1 SGHRS and CDR2 YFSETQ. The CDR3: CASFGRVGEQYF. The CDR3 DNA follows: TGCGCCAGCTTTGGGCGGGTCGGCGAGCAGTACTTC.

This clonotype was observed many times. The gene calls are TRBV3-1 and TRBJ2-5, with a possible D match to TRBD1 (5 bases). Germline V lookup: CDR1 LGHDT, CDR2 YNNKEL (reference sequence). This CDR3 comprises 16 residues. The V end lost 1 base, the J end lost 1 base, and 13 bases lay between the germline ends. CDR3 region: CASSQGSRGGQETQYF. CDR3 in DNA: TGTGCCAGCAGCCAAGGAAGTAGGGGCGGCCAAGAGACCCAGTACTTC.